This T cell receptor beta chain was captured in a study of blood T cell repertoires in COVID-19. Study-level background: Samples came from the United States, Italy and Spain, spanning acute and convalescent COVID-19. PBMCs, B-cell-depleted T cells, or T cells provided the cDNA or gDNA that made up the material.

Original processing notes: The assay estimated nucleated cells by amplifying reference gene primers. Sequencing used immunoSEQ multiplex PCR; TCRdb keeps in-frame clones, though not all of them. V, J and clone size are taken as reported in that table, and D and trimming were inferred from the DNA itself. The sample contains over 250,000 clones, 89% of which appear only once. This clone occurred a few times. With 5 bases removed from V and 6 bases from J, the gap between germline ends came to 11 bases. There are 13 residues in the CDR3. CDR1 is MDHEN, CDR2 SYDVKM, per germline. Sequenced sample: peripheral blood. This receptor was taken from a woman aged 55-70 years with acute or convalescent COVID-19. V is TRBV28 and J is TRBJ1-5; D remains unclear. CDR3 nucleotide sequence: TGTGCCAGCAGTGGAGGGATTACTCAGCCCCAGCATTTT. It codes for CASSGGITQPQHF. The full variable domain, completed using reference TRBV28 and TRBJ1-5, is DVKVTQSSRYLVKRTGEKVFLECVQDMDHENMFWYRQDPGLGLRLIYFSYDVKMKEKGDIPEGYSVSREKKERFSLILESASTNQTSMYLCASSGGITQPQHFGDGTRLSIL.